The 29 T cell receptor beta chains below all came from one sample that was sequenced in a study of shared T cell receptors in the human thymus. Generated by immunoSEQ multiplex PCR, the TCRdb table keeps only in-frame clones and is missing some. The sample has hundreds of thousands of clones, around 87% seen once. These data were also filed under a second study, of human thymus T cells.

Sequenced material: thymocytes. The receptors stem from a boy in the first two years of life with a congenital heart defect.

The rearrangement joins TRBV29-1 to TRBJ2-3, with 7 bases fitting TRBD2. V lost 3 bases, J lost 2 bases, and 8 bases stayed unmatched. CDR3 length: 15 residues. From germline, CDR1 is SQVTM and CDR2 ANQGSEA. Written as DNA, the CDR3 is TGCAGCGTTGAGGCGCGGGAGTTACACACAGATACGCAGTATTTT. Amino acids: CSVEARELHTDTQYF.

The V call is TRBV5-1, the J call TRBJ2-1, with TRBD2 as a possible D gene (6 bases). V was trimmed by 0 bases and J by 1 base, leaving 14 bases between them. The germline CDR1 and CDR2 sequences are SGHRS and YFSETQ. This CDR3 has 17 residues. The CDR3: CASSLDWGTSSYNEQFF. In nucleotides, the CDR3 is TGCGCCAGCAGCTTGGATTGGGGGACTTCTTCCTACAATGAGCAGTTCTTC.

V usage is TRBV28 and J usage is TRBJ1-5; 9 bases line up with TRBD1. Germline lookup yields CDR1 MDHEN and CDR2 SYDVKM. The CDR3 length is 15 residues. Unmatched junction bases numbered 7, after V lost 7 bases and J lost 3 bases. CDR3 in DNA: TGTGCCAGCATCTTCCGGGACAGGGCCAATCAGCCCCAGCATTTT. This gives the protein CASIFRDRANQPQHF.

DNA of the CDR3: TGTGCCAGCAGCTTCTCCGACAGGGCATCAGAGACCCAGTACTTC. Protein product: CASSFSDRASETQYF. This chain joins TRBV5-4 and TRBJ2-5; 7 nucleotides line up with TRBD1. There are 15 residues in the CDR3. The germline V gene has CDR1 SGHNT and CDR2 YYREEE (reference sequence). The V and J ends lost 2 bases and 4 bases, in that order; junction bases with no gene match: 8.

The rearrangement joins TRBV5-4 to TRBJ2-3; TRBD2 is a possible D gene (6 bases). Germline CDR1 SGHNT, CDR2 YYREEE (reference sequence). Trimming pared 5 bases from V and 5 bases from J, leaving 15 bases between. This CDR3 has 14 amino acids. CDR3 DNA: TGTGCCAGCAGTGGGGGGACCACGGGAGATACGCAGTATTTT. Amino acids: CASSGGTTGDTQYF.

CDR3 sequence reads: CASSLGPRTGELFF. The CDR3 DNA follows: TGTGCCAGCAGCCTGGGCCCACGGACCGGGGAGCTGTTTTTT. The chain uses TRBV5-6 and TRBJ2-2; D is unresolved. Germline V gene sequence: CDR1 SGHDT, CDR2 YYEEEE. V dropped 4 bases and J dropped 5 bases, with 12 bases sitting between them. CDR3 length equals 14 residues.

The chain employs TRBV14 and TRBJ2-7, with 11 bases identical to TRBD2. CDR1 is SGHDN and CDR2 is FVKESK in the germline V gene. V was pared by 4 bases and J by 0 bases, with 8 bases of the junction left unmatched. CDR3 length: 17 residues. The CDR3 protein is CASSPIFGTSGSYEQYF. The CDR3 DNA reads TGTGCCAGCAGCCCGATATTCGGGACTAGCGGCTCCTACGAGCAGTACTTC.

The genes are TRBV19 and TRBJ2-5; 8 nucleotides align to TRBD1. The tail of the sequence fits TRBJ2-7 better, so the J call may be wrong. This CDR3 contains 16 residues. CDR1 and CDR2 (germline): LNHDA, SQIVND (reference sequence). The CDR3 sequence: CASSPQPGQGKYEQYF. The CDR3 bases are TGTGCCAGTAGTCCACAGCCCGGACAGGGCAAATACGAGCAGTACTTC.

This CDR3 is CAISGGNGRRIDTQYF. CDR3 DNA: TGTGCCATCAGTGGCGGTAACGGGAGGAGGATAGATACGCAGTATTTT. The V and J genes are TRBV10-3 and TRBJ2-3; 7 nucleotides match TRBD2. The CDR3 has 16 residues. Germline-derived CDR1 and CDR2 are ENHRY and SYGVKD. The V segment lost 4 bases and the J segment 5 bases; nucleotides outside the gene matches: 12.

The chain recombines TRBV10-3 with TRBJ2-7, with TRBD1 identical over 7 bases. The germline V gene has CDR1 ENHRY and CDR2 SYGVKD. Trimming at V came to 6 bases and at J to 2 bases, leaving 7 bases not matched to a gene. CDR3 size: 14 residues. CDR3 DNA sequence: TGTGCCATCAGCGAAGAGGGGGCCCCCTACGAGCAGTACTTC. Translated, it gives CAISEEGAPYEQYF.

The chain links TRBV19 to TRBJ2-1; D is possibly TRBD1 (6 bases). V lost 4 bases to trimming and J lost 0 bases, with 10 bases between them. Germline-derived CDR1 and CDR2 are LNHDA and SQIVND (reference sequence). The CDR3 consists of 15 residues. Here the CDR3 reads CASSRRQDSYNEQFF. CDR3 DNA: TGTGCCAGTAGTAGACGACAGGACTCCTACAATGAGCAGTTCTTC.

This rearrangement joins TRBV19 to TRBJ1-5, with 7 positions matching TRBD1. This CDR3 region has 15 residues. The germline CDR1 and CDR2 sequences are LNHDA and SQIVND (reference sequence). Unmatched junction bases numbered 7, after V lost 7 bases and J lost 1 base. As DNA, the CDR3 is TGTGCCAGTACCCCCGGGACAGCCAGCAATCAGCCCCAGCATTTT. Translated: CASTPGTASNQPQHF.

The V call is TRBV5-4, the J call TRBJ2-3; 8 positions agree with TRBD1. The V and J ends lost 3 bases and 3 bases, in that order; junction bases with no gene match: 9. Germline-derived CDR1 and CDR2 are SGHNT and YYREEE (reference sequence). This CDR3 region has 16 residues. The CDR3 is CASSSPAGGATDTQYF. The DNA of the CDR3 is TGTGCCAGCAGCTCTCCGGCAGGGGGCGCAACAGATACGCAGTATTTT. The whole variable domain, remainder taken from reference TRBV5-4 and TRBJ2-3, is ETGVTQSPTHLIKTRGQQVTLRCSSQSGHNTVSWYQQALGQGPQFIFQYYREEENGRGNFPPRFSGLQFPNYSSELNVNALELDDSALYLCASSSPAGGATDTQYFGPGTRLTVL.

The DNA for the CDR3 is TGTGCCACAAGGGGTCAGGGGAACACCGGGGAGCTGTTTTTT. This gives the protein CATRGQGNTGELFF. The chain carries TRBV7-2 and TRBJ2-2; D is possibly TRBD1 (5 bases). Germline values: CDR1 SGHTA, CDR2 FQGNSA. The V end was cut by 10 bases, the J end by 1 base, with 13 bases between. The CDR3 is made up of 14 amino acids.

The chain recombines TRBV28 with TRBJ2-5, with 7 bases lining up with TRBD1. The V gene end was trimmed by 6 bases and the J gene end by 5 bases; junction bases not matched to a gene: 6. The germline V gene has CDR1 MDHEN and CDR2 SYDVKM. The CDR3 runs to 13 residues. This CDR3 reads CASRQGLGETQYF. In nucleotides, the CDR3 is TGTGCCAGCAGACAGGGGTTGGGGGAGACCCAGTACTTC. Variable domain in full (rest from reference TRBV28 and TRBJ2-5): DVKVTQSSRYLVKRTGEKVFLECVQDMDHENMFWYRQDPGLGLRLIYFSYDVKMKEKGDIPEGYSVSREKKERFSLILESASTNQTSMYLCASRQGLGETQYFGPGTRLLVL.

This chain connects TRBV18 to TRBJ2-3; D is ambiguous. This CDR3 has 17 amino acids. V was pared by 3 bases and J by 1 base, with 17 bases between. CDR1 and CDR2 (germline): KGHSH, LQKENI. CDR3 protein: CASSPHNLYWCTDTQYF. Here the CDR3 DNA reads TGTGCCAGCTCACCCCACAATCTTTATTGGTGCACAGATACGCAGTATTTT.

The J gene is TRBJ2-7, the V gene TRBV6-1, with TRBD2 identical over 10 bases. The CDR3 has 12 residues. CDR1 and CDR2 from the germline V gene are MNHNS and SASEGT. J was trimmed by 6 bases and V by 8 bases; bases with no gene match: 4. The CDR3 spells CASRSSGGEQYF. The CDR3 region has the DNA TGTGCCAGCCGGTCTAGCGGGGGCGAGCAGTACTTC.

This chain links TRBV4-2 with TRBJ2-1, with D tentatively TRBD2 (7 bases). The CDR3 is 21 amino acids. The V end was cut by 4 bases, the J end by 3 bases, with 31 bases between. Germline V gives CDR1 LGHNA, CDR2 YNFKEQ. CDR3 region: CASSPSGGQGARRPNYNEQFF. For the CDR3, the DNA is TGTGCCAGCAGCCCTTCCGGGGGGCAAGGGGCTCGACGGCCAAACTACAATGAGCAGTTCTTC.

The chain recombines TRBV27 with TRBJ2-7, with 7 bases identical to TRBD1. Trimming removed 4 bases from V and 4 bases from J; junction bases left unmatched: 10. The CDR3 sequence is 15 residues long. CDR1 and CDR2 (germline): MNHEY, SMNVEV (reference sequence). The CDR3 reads CASSSSTGPSYEQYF. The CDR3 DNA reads TGTGCCAGCAGTTCCTCGACAGGGCCTAGTTACGAGCAGTACTTC.

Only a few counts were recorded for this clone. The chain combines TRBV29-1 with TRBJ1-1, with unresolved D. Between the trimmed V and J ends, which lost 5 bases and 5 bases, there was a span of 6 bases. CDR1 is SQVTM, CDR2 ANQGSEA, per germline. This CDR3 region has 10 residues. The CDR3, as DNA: TGCAGCGTTCAACTTACTGAAGCTTTCTTT. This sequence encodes CSVQLTEAFF.

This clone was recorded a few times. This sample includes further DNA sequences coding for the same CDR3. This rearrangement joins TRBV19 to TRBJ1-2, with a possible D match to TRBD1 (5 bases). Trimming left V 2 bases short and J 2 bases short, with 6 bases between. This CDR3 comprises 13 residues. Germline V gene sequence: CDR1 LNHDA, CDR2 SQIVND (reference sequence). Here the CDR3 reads CASSISGNYGYTF. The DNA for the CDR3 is TGTGCCAGTAGTATATCAGGGAACTATGGCTACACCTTC.

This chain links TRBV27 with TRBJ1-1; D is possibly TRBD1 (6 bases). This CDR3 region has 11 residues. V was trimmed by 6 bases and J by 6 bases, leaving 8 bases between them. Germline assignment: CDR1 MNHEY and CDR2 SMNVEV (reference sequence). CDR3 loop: CASRTGPEAFF. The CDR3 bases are TGTGCCAGCAGGACAGGTCCTGAAGCTTTCTTT.

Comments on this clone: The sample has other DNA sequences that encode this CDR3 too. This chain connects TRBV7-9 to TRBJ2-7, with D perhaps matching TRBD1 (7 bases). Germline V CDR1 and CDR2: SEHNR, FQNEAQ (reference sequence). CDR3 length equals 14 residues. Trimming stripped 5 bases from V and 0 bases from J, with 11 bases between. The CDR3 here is CASSPRDSSYEQYF. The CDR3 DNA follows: TGTGCCAGCAGCCCGCGGGACAGCTCCTACGAGCAGTACTTC.

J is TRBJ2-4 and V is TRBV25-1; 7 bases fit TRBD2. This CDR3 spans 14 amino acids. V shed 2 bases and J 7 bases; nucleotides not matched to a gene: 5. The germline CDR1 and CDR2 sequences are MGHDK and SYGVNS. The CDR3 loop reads CASSEGWGGNIQYF. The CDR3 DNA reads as TGTGCCAGCAGTGAAGGGTGGGGGGGGAACATTCAGTACTTC.

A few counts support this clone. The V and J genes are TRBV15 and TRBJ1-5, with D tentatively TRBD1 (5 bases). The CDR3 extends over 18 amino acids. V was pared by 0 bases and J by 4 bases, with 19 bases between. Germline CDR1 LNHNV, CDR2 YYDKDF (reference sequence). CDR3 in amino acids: CATSRDGVGQGGNQPQHF. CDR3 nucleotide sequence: TGTGCCACCAGCAGAGATGGAGTGGGGCAGGGTGGGAATCAGCCCCAGCATTTT. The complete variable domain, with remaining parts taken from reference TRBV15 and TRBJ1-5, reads DAMVIQNPRYQVTQFGKPVTLSCSQTLNHNVMYWYQQKSSQAPKLLFHYYDKDFNNEADTPDNFQSRRPNTSFCFLDIRSPGLGDTAMYLCATSRDGVGQGGNQPQHFGDGTRLSIL.

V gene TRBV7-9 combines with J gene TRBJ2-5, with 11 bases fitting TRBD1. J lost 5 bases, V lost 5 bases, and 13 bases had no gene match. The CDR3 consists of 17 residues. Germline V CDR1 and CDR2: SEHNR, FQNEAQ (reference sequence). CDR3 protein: CASSHRTGGESEETQYF. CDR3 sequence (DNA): TGTGCCAGCAGCCATCGGACAGGGGGCGAGAGTGAGGAGACCCAGTACTTC.

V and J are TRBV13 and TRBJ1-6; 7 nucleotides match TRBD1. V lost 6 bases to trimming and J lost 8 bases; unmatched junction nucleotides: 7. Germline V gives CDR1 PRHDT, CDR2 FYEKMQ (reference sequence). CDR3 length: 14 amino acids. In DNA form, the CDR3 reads TGTGCCAGCAGATCCGACAGGGTTGATTCACCCCTCCACTTT. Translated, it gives CASRSDRVDSPLHF.

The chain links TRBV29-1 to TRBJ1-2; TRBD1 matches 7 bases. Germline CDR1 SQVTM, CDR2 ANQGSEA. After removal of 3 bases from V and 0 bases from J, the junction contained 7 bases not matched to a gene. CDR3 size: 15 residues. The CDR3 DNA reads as TGCAGCGTTGACGCAGGGGGAGAACCTAACTATGGCTACACCTTC. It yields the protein CSVDAGGEPNYGYTF.

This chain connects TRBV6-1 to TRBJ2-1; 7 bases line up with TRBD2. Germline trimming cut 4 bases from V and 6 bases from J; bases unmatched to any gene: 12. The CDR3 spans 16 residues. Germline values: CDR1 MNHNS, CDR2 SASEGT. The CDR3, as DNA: TGTGCCAGCAGTGTCCCCGTAGCGGGCCCCCGCAATGAGCAGTTCTTC. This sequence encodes CASSVPVAGPRNEQFF.